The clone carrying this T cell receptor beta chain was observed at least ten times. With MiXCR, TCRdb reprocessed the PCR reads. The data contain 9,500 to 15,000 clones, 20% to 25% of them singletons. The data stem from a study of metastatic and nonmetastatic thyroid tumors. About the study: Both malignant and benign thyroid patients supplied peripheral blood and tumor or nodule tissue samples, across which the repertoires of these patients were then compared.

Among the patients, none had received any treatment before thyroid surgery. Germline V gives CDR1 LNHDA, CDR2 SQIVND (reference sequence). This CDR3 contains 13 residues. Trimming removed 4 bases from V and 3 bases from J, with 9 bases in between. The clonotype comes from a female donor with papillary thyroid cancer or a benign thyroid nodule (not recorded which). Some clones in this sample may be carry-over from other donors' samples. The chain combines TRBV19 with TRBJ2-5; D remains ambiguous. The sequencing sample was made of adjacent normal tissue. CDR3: CASSSTDEETQYF. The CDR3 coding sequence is TGTGCCAGTAGTAGTACAGATGAAGAGACCCAGTACTTC.